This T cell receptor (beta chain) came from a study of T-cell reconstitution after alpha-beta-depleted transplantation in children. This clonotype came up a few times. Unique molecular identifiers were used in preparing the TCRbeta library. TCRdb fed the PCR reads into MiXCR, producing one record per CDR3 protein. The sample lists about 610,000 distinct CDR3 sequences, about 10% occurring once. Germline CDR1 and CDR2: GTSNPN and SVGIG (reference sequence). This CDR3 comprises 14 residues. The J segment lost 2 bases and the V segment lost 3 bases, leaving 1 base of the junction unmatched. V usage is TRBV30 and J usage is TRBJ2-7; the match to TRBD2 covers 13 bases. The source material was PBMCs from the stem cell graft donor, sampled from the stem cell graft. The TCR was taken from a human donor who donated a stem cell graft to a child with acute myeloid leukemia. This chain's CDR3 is CAWRTSGRTYEQYF. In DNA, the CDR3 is TGTGCCTGGAGGACTAGCGGGAGGACCTACGAGCAGTACTTC.